The present TCR beta chain was sequenced within a study of cytomegalovirus exposure and HLA in healthy donors. Study-level points and caveats: At a 0.05 false discovery rate, a later analysis found over 15,000 TCR beta sequences to be associated with HLA alleles.

To note about this clone: The antigen is not known.

The CDR3 runs to 15 residues. The V end lost 1 base, the J end lost 6 bases, and 15 bases lay between the germline ends. Germline CDR1 reads MNHNS; CDR2 reads SASEGT. The PCR used 60 Vbeta and 13 Jbeta primers. Profiling relied on immunoSEQ multiplex PCR, and the TCRdb table lists in-frame clones only, not all of them. Here the sample spans 150,000 to 200,000 clones, 68% being singletons. This sequence joins TRBV6-1 and TRBJ1-2, with D perhaps TRBD1 (6 bases). This sequence was found in a woman between 18 and 29 years old in good health and CMV-seropositive. The sequenced sample was PBMCs. The CDR3 loop is CASSEGQALTNGYTF. The CDR3 nucleotides are TGTGCCAGCAGTGAAGGACAGGCCTTAACCAATGGCTACACCTTC.